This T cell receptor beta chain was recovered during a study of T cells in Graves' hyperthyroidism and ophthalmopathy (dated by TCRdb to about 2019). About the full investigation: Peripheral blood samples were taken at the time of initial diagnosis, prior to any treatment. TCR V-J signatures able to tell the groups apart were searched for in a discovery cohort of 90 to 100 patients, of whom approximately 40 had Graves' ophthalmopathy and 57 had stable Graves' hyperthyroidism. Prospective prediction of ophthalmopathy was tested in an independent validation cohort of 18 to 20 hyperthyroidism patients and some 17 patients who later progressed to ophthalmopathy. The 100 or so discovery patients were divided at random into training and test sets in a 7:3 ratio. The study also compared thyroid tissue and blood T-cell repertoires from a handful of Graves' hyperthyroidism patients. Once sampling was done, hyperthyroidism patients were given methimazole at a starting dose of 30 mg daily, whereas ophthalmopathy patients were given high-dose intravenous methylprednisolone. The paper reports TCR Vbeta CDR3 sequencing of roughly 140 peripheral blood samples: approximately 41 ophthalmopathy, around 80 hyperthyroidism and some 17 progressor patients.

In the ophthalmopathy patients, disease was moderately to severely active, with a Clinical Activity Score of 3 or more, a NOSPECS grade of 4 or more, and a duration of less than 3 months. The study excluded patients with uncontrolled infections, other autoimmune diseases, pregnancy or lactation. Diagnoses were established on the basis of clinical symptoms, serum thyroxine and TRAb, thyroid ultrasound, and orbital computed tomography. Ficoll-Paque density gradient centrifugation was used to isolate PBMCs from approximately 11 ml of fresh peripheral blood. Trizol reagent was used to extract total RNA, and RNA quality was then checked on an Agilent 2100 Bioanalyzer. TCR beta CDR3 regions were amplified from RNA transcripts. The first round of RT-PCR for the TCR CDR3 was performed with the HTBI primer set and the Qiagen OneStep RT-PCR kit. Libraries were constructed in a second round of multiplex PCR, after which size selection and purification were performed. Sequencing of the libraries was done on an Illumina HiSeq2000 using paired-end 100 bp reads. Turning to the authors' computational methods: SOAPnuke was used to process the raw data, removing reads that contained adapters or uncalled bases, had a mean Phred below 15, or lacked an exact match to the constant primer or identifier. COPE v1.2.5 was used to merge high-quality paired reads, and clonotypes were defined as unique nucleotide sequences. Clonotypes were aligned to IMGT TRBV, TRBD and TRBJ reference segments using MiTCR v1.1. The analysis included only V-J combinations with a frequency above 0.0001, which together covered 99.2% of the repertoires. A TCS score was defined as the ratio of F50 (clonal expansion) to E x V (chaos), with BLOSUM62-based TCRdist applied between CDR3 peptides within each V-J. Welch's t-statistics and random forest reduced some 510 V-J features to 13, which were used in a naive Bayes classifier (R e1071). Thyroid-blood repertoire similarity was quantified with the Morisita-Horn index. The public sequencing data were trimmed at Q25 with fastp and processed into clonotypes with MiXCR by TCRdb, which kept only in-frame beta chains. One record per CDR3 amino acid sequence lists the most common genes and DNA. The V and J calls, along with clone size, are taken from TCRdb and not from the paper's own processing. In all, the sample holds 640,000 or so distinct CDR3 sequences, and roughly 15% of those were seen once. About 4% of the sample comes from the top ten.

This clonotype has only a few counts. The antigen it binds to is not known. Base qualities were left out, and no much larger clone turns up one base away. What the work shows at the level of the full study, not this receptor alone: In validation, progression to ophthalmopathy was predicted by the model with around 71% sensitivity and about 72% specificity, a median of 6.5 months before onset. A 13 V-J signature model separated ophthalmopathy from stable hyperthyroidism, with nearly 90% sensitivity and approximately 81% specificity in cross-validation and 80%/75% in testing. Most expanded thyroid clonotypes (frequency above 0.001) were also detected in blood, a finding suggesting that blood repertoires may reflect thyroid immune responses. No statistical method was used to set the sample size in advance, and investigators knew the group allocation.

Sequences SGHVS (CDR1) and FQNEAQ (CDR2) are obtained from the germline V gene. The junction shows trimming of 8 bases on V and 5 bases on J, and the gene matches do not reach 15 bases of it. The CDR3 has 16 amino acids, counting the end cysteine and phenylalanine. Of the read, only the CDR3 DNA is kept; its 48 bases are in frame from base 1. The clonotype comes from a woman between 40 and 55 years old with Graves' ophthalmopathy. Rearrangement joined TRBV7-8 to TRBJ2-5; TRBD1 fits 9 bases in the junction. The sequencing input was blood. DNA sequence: TGTGCCAGCCTCTCACACAGGGGGCGAGGGATCGAGACCCAGTACTTC. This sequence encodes CASLSHRGRGIETQYF.